A selection of T cell receptor beta chains follows, all from one sample in a study of beta chain features in type 1 diabetes. Profiling relied on immunoSEQ multiplex PCR, and the TCRdb table lists in-frame clones only, not all of them. Of under 250,000 clones listed, around 26% are singletons. The sample was central memory CD4+ T cells from blood. These receptors were obtained from a man aged 30-40 years in good health. CDR3s include the opening cysteine and the closing phenylalanine or tryptophan. The order of the fields is D gene, J gene, V gene, clone size, CDR3 protein, CDR3 DNA. The D gene is left open where the match is weak. Size tells how often a clone was seen (once, few, many) or the class of an expanded clone, and some rows leave it out.

.,TRBJ2-7,TRBV7-2,.,CASSPVSRVEQYF,TGTGCCAGCAGCCCCGTTTCCAGGGTCGAGCAGTACTTC
.,TRBJ2-5,TRBV27,.,CASSGAGAQETQYF,TGTGCCAGCAGTGGGGCGGGGGCCCAAGAGACCCAGTACTTC
.,TRBJ2-5,TRBV4-3,many,CASSQELASETQYF,TGCGCCAGCAGCCAAGAACTAGCTTCCGAGACCCAGTACTTC
.,TRBJ2-2,TRBV5-1,few,CASSLRAHPNPGELFF,TGCGCCAGCAGCCTAAGGGCACACCCAAATCCCGGGGAGCTGTTTTTT
TRBD1,TRBJ1-4,TRBV6-6,.,CASRYRGSEKLFF,TGTGCCAGCAGGTACAGGGGATCTGAAAAACTGTTTTTT
.,TRBJ2-6,TRBV7-2,few,CASSLLAGRASGANVLTF,TGTGCCAGCAGCTTACTGGCGGGCCGAGCTTCGGGGGCCAACGTCCTGACTTTC
.,TRBJ2-3,TRBV7-8,few,CASSLQSLGITDTQYF,TGTGCCAGCAGCTTGCAATCACTGGGGATCACAGATACGCAGTATTTT
.,TRBJ2-6,TRBV19,.,CASSIDASSGANVLTF,TGTGCCAGTAGTATAGATGCTAGCTCTGGGGCCAACGTCCTGACTTTC
TRBD1,TRBJ2-7,TRBV19,.,CASSINLGTGIYEQYF,TGTGCCAGTAGTATCAACCTCGGGACAGGGATCTACGAGCAGTACTTC
TRBD2,TRBJ2-7,TRBV10-3,.,CAISPGLAGAYEQYF,TGTGCCATCAGCCCGGGACTAGCGGGAGCCTACGAGCAGTACTTC
TRBD1,TRBJ2-5,TRBV18,few,CASSGDSDEETQYF,TGTGCCAGCTCAGGGGACAGTGACGAAGAGACCCAGTACTTC
.,TRBJ2-7,TRBV20-1,few,CSATGGGQQYF,TGCAGTGCCACCGGGGGTGGACAGCAGTACTTC
.,TRBJ2-6,TRBV18,.,CASSPPLVGANVLTF,TGTGCCAGCTCACCTCCGCTTGTTGGGGCCAACGTCCTGACTTTC
.,TRBJ2-4,TRBV2,.,CASSASEIAKNIQYF,TGTGCCAGCAGTGCCTCCGAGATAGCCAAAAACATTCAGTACTTC
.,TRBJ2-3,TRBV13,many,CASGPSARTQYF,TGTGCCAGCGGCCCCTCCGCGCGTACGCAGTATTTT
.,TRBJ2-2,TRBV6-5,few,CASSYGSTGELFF,TGTGCCAGCAGTTACGGCAGCACCGGGGAGCTGTTTTTT
.,TRBJ1-5,TRBV18,.,CASSPPRTVGPQHF,TGTGCCAGCTCACCACCTAGGACAGTAGGGCCCCAGCATTTT
.,TRBJ1-4,TRBV15,.,CATSRATGGEKLFF,TGTGCCACCAGCAGAGCCACGGGAGGTGAAAAACTGTTTTTT
.,TRBJ1-1,TRBV27,few,CASSSAERNTEAFF,TGTGCCAGCAGTTCTGCAGAGAGGAACACTGAAGCTTTCTTT
.,TRBJ2-1,TRBV7-2,many,CASSLEFLREQFF,TGTGCCAGCAGCTTAGAATTCCTTCGTGAGCAGTTCTTC
.,TRBJ1-5,TRBV18,few,CASSPADSNQPQHF,TGTGCCAGCTCACCAGCAGATAGCAATCAGCCCCAGCATTTT
TRBD1,TRBJ2-7,TRBV29-1,.,CSVTGQGPYEQYF,TGCAGCGTGACGGGACAGGGCCCCTACGAGCAGTACTTC
.,TRBJ2-3,TRBV7-9,.,CASSLILARTDTQYF,TGTGCCAGCAGCTTAATACTAGCCCGCACAGATACGCAGTATTTT
.,TRBJ2-1,TRBV29-1,.,CSVVKDRAGEQFF,TGCAGCGTCGTAAAAGACAGGGCGGGGGAGCAGTTCTTC
.,TRBJ1-1,TRBV29-1,few,CSVSLSTGNTEAFF,TGCAGCGTTTCTCTTTCGACTGGGAACACTGAAGCTTTCTTT
.,TRBJ2-3,TRBV27,.,CASSPNRVFTDTQYF,TGTGCCAGCAGCCCTAACAGGGTCTTCACAGATACGCAGTATTTT
TRBD2,TRBJ2-7,TRBV28,.,CASSPGASGRVYEQYF,TGTGCCAGCAGTCCCGGGGCTAGCGGGAGGGTGTACGAGCAGTACTTC
TRBD1,TRBJ1-1,TRBV11-2,few,CASSLRGQGNSEAFF,TGTGCCAGCAGCTTACGAGGACAGGGTAACTCTGAAGCTTTCTTT
TRBD2,TRBJ2-7,TRBV27,few,CASRAGVTTYEQYF,TGTGCCAGCAGGGCGGGGGTCACCACCTACGAGCAGTACTTC
.,TRBJ2-2,TRBV5-6,once,CASSLWPGELFF,TGTGCCAGCAGCTTGTGGCCCGGGGAGCTGTTTTTT
TRBD1,TRBJ2-5,TRBV7-9,.,CASSLKGQSQETQYF,TGTGCCAGCAGCTTAAAGGGACAGTCCCAAGAGACCCAGTACTTC
TRBD1,TRBJ2-7,TRBV9,.,CASSKTGGAYEQYF,TGTGCCAGCAGCAAGACAGGGGGCGCCTACGAGCAGTACTTC
.,TRBJ2-1,TRBV30,.,CAWSGGSKNEQFF,TGTGCCTGGAGTGGTGGGAGCAAGAATGAGCAGTTCTTC
.,TRBJ2-3,TRBV7-2,.,CASSGPYTTDTQYF,TGTGCCAGCAGCGGCCCCTATACCACAGATACGCAGTATTTT
.,TRBJ2-5,TRBV5-4,.,CASRQGTAETQYF,TGTGCCAGCAGACAGGGAACGGCAGAGACCCAGTACTTC
TRBD2,TRBJ2-3,TRBV29-1,few,CSVTTSGATDTQYF,TGCAGCGTGACTACTAGCGGAGCGACAGATACGCAGTATTTT
TRBD1,TRBJ1-5,TRBV11-2,.,CASSPSPTGGQPQHF,TGTGCCAGCAGTCCCTCCCCTACAGGGGGACAGCCCCAGCATTTT
.,TRBJ1-1,TRBV29-1,.,CSVDRDVEAFF,TGCAGCGTTGACAGGGATGTTGAAGCTTTCTTT
TRBD2,TRBJ2-7,TRBV28,few,CASIPLASGEGLSYEQYF,TGTGCCAGCATCCCCCTGGCTAGCGGGGAAGGGCTGTCCTACGAGCAGTACTTC
TRBD1,TRBJ1-6,TRBV6-1,.,CASSEKGLQGVTGSPLHF,TGTGCCAGCAGTGAAAAAGGCCTACAGGGGGTGACAGGGTCACCCCTCCACTTT
.,TRBJ1-2,TRBV30,.,CAWSVRGLGYTF,TGTGCCTGGAGTGTGCGTGGGCTGGGCTACACCTTC
TRBD2,TRBJ2-7,TRBV18,few,CASSPTSGASYEQYF,TGTGCCAGCTCACCGACTAGCGGAGCCTCCTACGAGCAGTACTTC
.,TRBJ2-1,TRBV15,many,CATSRDGYNEQFF,TGTGCCACCAGCAGAGACGGTTACAATGAGCAGTTCTTC
TRBD2,TRBJ2-1,TRBV5-1,.,CASSGRTSGGYNEQFF,TGCGCCAGCAGCGGCCGGACTAGCGGGGGGTACAATGAGCAGTTCTTC
.,TRBJ2-7,TRBV29-1,.,CSVKDTGPWAYEQYF,TGCAGCGTTAAAGACACGGGACCTTGGGCCTACGAGCAGTACTTC
TRBD2,TRBJ2-1,TRBV28,.,CATGLAFNEQFF,TGTGCCACCGGACTAGCGTTTAATGAGCAGTTCTTC
.,TRBJ2-7,TRBV28,few,CASSPLGTKNEQYF,TGTGCCAGCAGTCCCCTCGGGACAAAAAACGAGCAGTACTTC
.,TRBJ2-1,TRBV5-1,few,CASSPYRVDEQFF,TGCGCCAGCAGCCCCTACAGGGTAGATGAGCAGTTCTTC
.,TRBJ2-7,TRBV16,.,CASSQSVWRGEQYF,TGTGCCAGCAGCCAAAGCGTTTGGCGGGGTGAGCAGTACTTC
.,TRBJ2-2,TRBV9,.,CASSVEGRRAGELFF,TGTGCCAGCAGCGTAGAAGGGAGGCGGGCCGGGGAGCTGTTTTTT
.,TRBJ1-5,TRBV30,.,CAWNQGSDQPQHF,TGTGCCTGGAATCAGGGGTCTGATCAGCCCCAGCATTTT
.,TRBJ2-1,TRBV18,many,CASSNSRDNEQFF,TGTGCCAGCTCAAACTCTAGAGACAATGAGCAGTTCTTC
.,TRBJ1-2,TRBV30,.,CACSGSNYGYTF,TGTGCCTGCAGTGGATCTAACTATGGCTACACCTTC
.,TRBJ2-7,TRBV5-1,many,CASSLEGSQYF,TGCGCCAGCAGCTTGGAAGGGTCGCAGTACTTC
.,TRBJ2-5,TRBV10-1,few,CASSEQYQETQYF,TGCGCCAGCAGTGAGCAGTACCAAGAGACCCAGTACTTC